What follows are 30 T cell receptor beta chains derived from one specimen sequenced in a study of blood T cell repertoires in COVID-19. Generated by immunoSEQ multiplex PCR, the TCRdb table keeps only in-frame clones and is missing some. The sample gives roughly 35,000 clones, almost 90% of which show up once; 9.5% to 13% is in the top ten. Input material: peripheral blood. These receptors were taken from a man between 65 and 85 years old with acute or convalescent COVID-19.

The CDR3 spells CASSLDRGSEKLFF. CDR3 bases: TGCGCCAGCAGCTTGGACAGGGGGAGTGAAAAACTGTTTTTT. The chain joins TRBV5-1 to TRBJ1-4, with TRBD1 matching over 8 bases. Trimming at V came to 0 bases and at J to 7 bases, leaving 2 bases not matched to a gene. CDR1 is SGHRS and CDR2 is YFSETQ in the germline V gene. There are 14 residues in the CDR3.

The chain uses TRBV6-5 and TRBJ1-2; 9 bases match TRBD1. Germline CDR1 MNHEY, CDR2 SVGAGI. J gave up 8 bases and V 10 bases, and 11 bases lay outside the gene matches. The CDR3 extends over 13 amino acids. The CDR3 sequence: CATYRTGELGYTF. CDR3 in DNA: TGTGCCACCTACAGGACAGGGGAGTTGGGCTACACCTTC.

The gene calls are TRBV9 and TRBJ2-5; D is perhaps TRBD2 (5 bases). Germline V gene sequence: CDR1 SGDLS, CDR2 YYNGEE. The CDR3 contains 13 residues. Between the trimmed V and J ends, which lost 1 base and 2 bases, there was a span of 6 bases. The CDR3 loop reads CASSVTGQETQYF. The CDR3 DNA sequence: TGTGCCAGCAGCGTAACGGGACAAGAGACCCAGTACTTC.

The rearrangement links TRBV6-2 or TRBV6-3 to TRBJ2-3, with no clear D. Trimming took 2 bases from V and 0 from J, leaving 3 bases between them. Germline V gene sequence: CDR1 MNHEY, CDR2 SVGEGT. The CDR3 contains 13 residues. The CDR3 is CASSYPSTDTQYF. For the CDR3, the DNA is TGTGCCAGCAGTTACCCTAGCACAGATACGCAGTATTTT.

This clone was seen just once. The V and J genes are TRBV11-3 and TRBJ1-1; D is possibly TRBD1 (5 bases). The germline CDR1 and CDR2 sequences are SGHNT and YENEEA. V was clipped by 0 bases and J by 5 bases, with 7 bases between them. The CDR3 sequence is 13 residues long. The CDR3 sequence is CASSLEEGTEAFF. The CDR3 DNA is TGTGCCAGCAGCTTAGAGGAGGGGACTGAAGCTTTCTTT.

V usage is TRBV19 and J usage is TRBJ2-1, with 9 bases lining up with TRBD2. Losses at the gene ends were 1 base for V and 7 bases for J; bases not matched to a gene: 8. CDR1 is LNHDA and CDR2 is SQIVND in the germline V gene (reference sequence). The CDR3 is made up of 16 amino acids. The CDR3 bases are TGTGCCAGTAGTATAGCGCGGGAGGGCCTCTCAAATGAGCAGTTCTTC. It encodes CASSIAREGLSNEQFF.

V and J are TRBV5-1 and TRBJ1-6; D gene unclear. The CDR3 length is 13 residues. Trimming removed 0 bases at V and 7 bases at J, with 5 bases between. Germline V gene lookup returns CDR1 SGHRS and CDR2 YFSETQ. The CDR3 sequence: CASSLDQNSPLHF. The CDR3 coding sequence is TGCGCCAGCAGCTTGGATCAGAATTCACCCCTCCACTTT.

The rearrangement links TRBV7-9 to TRBJ1-1, with D possibly being TRBD1 (6 bases). V lost 5 bases to trimming and J lost 1 base, with 14 bases between them. The CDR3 is 15 amino acids. In germline, CDR1 is SEHNR, CDR2 FQNEAQ (reference sequence). The CDR3 DNA reads TGTGCCAGCAGCGCAACACAGGGTGGGAACACTGAAGCTTTCTTT. Its protein is CASSATQGGNTEAFF.

This chain connects TRBV21-1 to TRBJ1-1; whether TRBD1, the table's D call, matches the DNA was not checked. TRBV21-1 counts as a pseudogene. The CDR3 loop spans 12 amino acids. CDR3 residues: CASSKPGQPAFF. The CDR3 nucleotides are TGTGCCAGCAGCAAACCGGGACAGCCAGCTTTCTTT.

This rearrangement joins TRBV13 to TRBJ2-2, with a possible D match to TRBD1 (6 bases). The germline gives CDR1 PRHDT, CDR2 FYEKMQ (reference sequence). The CDR3 loop spans 16 amino acids. The V and J ends lost 4 bases and 1 base respectively, with 13 bases between them. DNA of the CDR3: TGTGCCAGCAGCTCGACCGGGACAATGAACACCGGGGAGCTGTTTTTT. Protein sequence: CASSSTGTMNTGELFF.

The chain joins TRBV11-2 to TRBJ2-7; D is possibly TRBD2 (6 bases). The CDR3 has 15 residues. The V end lost 0 bases, the J end lost 6 bases, and 15 bases lay between the germline ends. From germline, CDR1 is SGHAT and CDR2 FQNNGV. CDR3 coding DNA: TGTGCCAGCAGCTTAGATTATTCGTACGGGAGCGAGCAGTACTTC. It specifies CASSLDYSYGSEQYF. The full variable domain, in which reference TRBV11-2 and TRBJ2-7 provide the parts outside the CDR3, is EAGVAQSPRYKIIEKRQSVAFWCNPISGHATLYWYQQILGQGPKLLIQFQNNGVVDDSQLPKDRFSAERLKGVDSTLKIQPAKLEDSAVYLCASSLDYSYGSEQYFGPGTRLTVT.

This clone was detected only once. The chain recombines TRBV3-1 (or the pseudogene TRBV3-2) with TRBJ2-7, with a possible D match to TRBD1 (6 bases). Germline-derived CDR1 and CDR2 are LGHDT and YNNKEL (reference sequence). Trimming removed 0 bases at V and 3 bases at J, with 15 bases between. CDR3 size: 16 residues. CDR3 nucleotide sequence: TGTGCCAGCAGCCAAGATCGCAAAACAGGGCGCTACGAGCAGTACTTC. Protein: CASSQDRKTGRYEQYF.

The V and J genes are TRBV29-1 and TRBJ2-7; weak D call: TRBD1 (5 bases). Germline loops: CDR1 SQVTM, CDR2 ANQGSEA. CDR3 length: 13 residues. V lost 5 bases to trimming and J lost 2 bases, with 13 bases between them. The CDR3 loop is CSVPSTGAYEQYF. The CDR3 nucleotides read TGCAGCGTTCCTTCCACAGGTGCCTACGAGCAGTACTTC.

The chain joins TRBV7-3 to TRBJ2-1; 13 nucleotides align to TRBD2. The CDR3 covers 21 residues. Germline CDR1 reads SGHTA; CDR2 reads FQGTGA. Trimming cost V 5 bases and J 0 bases; bases outside gene matches: 16. Here the CDR3 DNA reads TGTGCCAGCAGCGCAAAGGGACTAGCGGGAAGAAGGGGGAGCTCCTACAATGAGCAGTTCTTC. Its translation is CASSAKGLAGRRGSSYNEQFF.

The V call is TRBV9, the J call TRBJ2-3; possibly TRBD1 for D (6 bases). CDR1 is SGDLS, CDR2 YYNGEE, per germline. This CDR3 comprises 16 residues. Trimming took off 3 bases at V and 6 bases at J, with 20 bases between the two ends. CDR3 bases: TGTGCCAGCAGCGAAGGGGGACCCCGATTGACGGATACGCAGTATTTT. It specifies CASSEGGPRLTDTQYF.

J is TRBJ1-2 and V is TRBV7-8; 8 bases are shared with TRBD1. The CDR3 contains 15 residues. The J segment lost 3 bases and the V segment lost 1 base, leaving 4 bases of the junction unmatched. Per germline, CDR1 SGHVS and CDR2 FQNEAQ. The DNA of the CDR3 is TGTGCCAGCAGCTTAGATGGCAGGGGGCACTATGGCTACACCTTC. This translates into CASSLDGRGHYGYTF.

This sequence joins TRBV27 and TRBJ2-7; D not certain. V was cut by 0 bases and J by 2 bases, with 5 bases left in between. This CDR3 comprises 13 residues. From germline, CDR1 is MNHEY and CDR2 SMNVEV (reference sequence). As DNA, the CDR3 is TGTGCCAGCAGTTTATCATATACCTACGAGCAGTACTTC. Protein: CASSLSYTYEQYF.

This chain joins TRBV7-2 and TRBJ2-5; D is unresolved. Germline loops: CDR1 SGHTA, CDR2 FQGNSA. This CDR3 has 11 amino acids. V was pared by 3 bases and J by 5 bases, with 4 bases between. CDR3 nucleotides: TGTGCCAGCAGCTTCGGGGAGACCCAGTACTTC. Translating it yields CASSFGETQYF.

Written as DNA, the CDR3 is TGCGCCAGCAGCCAAGATAACAGAAGGACTAATGAAAAACTGTTTTTT. This codes for CASSQDNRRTNEKLFF. The chain has TRBV4-3 and TRBJ1-4, with D unresolved. The V and J ends lost 0 bases and 2 bases respectively, with 10 bases between them. The germline V gene encodes CDR1 LGHNA and CDR2 YSLEER. The CDR3 is 16 amino acids.

V usage is TRBV4-1 and J usage is TRBJ2-1; 11 bases are a match to TRBD2. From germline, CDR1 is MGHRA and CDR2 YSYEKL. J lost 4 bases, V lost 0 bases, and 8 bases had no gene match. The CDR3 runs to 18 residues. CDR3 region: CASSQDGVGTSGYNEQFF. Written as DNA, the CDR3 is TGCGCCAGCAGCCAAGATGGGGTGGGGACTAGCGGATACAATGAGCAGTTCTTC.

The chain links TRBV11-2 to TRBJ2-3, with D perhaps matching TRBD2 (6 bases). Germline V CDR1 and CDR2: SGHAT, FQNNGV. V dropped 5 bases and J dropped 4 bases, with 13 bases sitting between them. The CDR3 is 14 amino acids. The CDR3 coding sequence is TGTGCCAGCAGCCACCCCGGGAGCCCAGATACGCAGTATTTT. Translating gives CASSHPGSPDTQYF.

The J gene is TRBJ1-2, the V gene TRBV2; 9 bases are a match to TRBD1. V lost 10 bases and J lost 5; bases outside the gene matches: 5. This CDR3 spans 12 amino acids. Germline CDR1 reads SNHLY; CDR2 reads FYNNEI. The CDR3 loop reads CATGQGIYGYTF. For the CDR3, the DNA is TGTGCCACCGGACAGGGGATTTATGGCTACACCTTC.

The CDR3 DNA follows: TGTGCCAGCAGCTTAGAAGGCAGGTACACTGAAGCTTTCTTT. Its translation is CASSLEGRYTEAFF. The V call is TRBV7-6, the J call TRBJ1-1, with no clear D. Germline V gene lookup returns CDR1 SGHVS and CDR2 FNYEAQ. The CDR3 has 14 residues. V lost 1 base, J lost 3 bases, and 9 bases lay in between.

The chain couples TRBV7-2 to TRBJ1-1, with 8 bases fitting TRBD1. CDR1 is SGHTA and CDR2 is FQGNSA in the germline V gene. V dropped 5 bases and J dropped 6; count of bases not matched to a gene: 11. The CDR3 has 15 amino acids. As DNA, the CDR3 is TGTGCCAGCAGCATTCAGCAGGGGGCGAGGTCTGAAGCTTTCTTT. Encoded protein: CASSIQQGARSEAFF.

This chain connects TRBV5-6 to TRBJ2-2; 8 bases line up with TRBD1. CDR1 and CDR2 from the germline V gene are SGHDT and YYEEEE. With V trimmed by 1 base and J by 8 bases, 7 bases remained unmatched. This CDR3 spans 15 amino acids. Here the CDR3 reads CASSLLDRVSGELFF. In DNA form, the CDR3 reads TGTGCCAGCAGCTTGTTGGACAGGGTTTCAGGGGAGCTGTTTTTT. The variable domain in full, with the rest retrieved from reference TRBV5-6 and TRBJ2-2, is DAGVTQSPTHLIKTRGQQVTLRCSPKSGHDTVSWYQQALGQGPQFIFQYYEEEERQRGNFPDRFSGHQFPNYSSELNVNALLLGDSALYLCASSLLDRVSGELFFGEGSRLTVL.

This rearrangement joins TRBV5-1 to TRBJ1-1; perhaps TRBD1 as D (6 bases). This CDR3 contains 15 residues. The V end lost 7 bases, the J end lost 3 bases, and 19 bases lay between the germline ends. Germline assignment: CDR1 SGHRS and CDR2 YFSETQ. The CDR3 nucleotides are TGCGCCAGCTTCCCGGGGGGCAGTGGGGACACTGAAGCTTTCTTT. Protein product: CASFPGGSGDTEAFF.

Regarding this clone: The junction shows a germline mismatch at one end, possibly a read error. This chain joins TRBV27 and TRBJ2-3, with a tentative D call TRBD2 (6 bases). Germline V lookup: CDR1 MNHEY, CDR2 SMNVEV (reference sequence). CDR3 length: 17 residues. The CDR3 coding sequence is TGTGCCAGCAGCTTATTCGGCGCCCCGGACTACACAGATACGCAGTATTTT. Protein sequence: CASSLFGAPDYTDTQYF.

The chain carries TRBV7-9 and TRBJ2-3; TRBD1 agrees at 7 bases. Germline-derived CDR1 and CDR2 are SEHNR and FQNEAQ (reference sequence). J gave up 3 bases and V 6 bases, and 9 bases lay outside the gene matches. This CDR3 is built from 15 residues. The CDR3 loop is CASSPTGVLTDTQYF. DNA for the CDR3: TGTGCCAGCAGTCCTACAGGGGTTCTTACAGATACGCAGTATTTT.

The chain combines TRBV6-2 or TRBV6-3 with TRBJ2-1; 9 nucleotides align to TRBD2. The CDR3 runs to 16 residues. Germline V gives CDR1 MNHEY, CDR2 SVGEGT. V shed 5 bases and J 5 bases; nucleotides not matched to a gene: 10. The CDR3 sequence is CASSRFSGSINNEQFF. The DNA for the CDR3 is TGTGCCAGCAGTCGTTTTAGCGGGAGCATCAACAATGAGCAGTTCTTC.

This chain joins TRBV11-2 and TRBJ1-1, with unresolved D. The CDR3 sequence is 14 residues long. The germline gives CDR1 SGHAT, CDR2 FQNNGV. V lost 6 bases, J lost 0 bases, and 11 bases lay in between. CDR3 sequence (DNA): TGTGCCAGCAGGCAAAGGGAGTTGAACACTGAAGCTTTCTTT. Protein sequence: CASRQRELNTEAFF.